This T cell receptor (beta chain) came from a study of radiation and T cells in renal cell carcinoma. Assay: immunoSEQ multiplex PCR; the TCRdb copy retains only in-frame clones and omits some. The profile shows around 78,000 clones, around 89% of them singletons. Time point defined: blood 4 weeks post-SBRT, at nephrectomy. Treatment specified: 15 Gy SBRT to primary tumor, nephrectomy 4 weeks later. The patient's renal cell carcinoma had clear cell pathology. CDR3 size: 13 residues. Germline assignment: CDR1 MGHRA and CDR2 YSYEKL. Between the trimmed V and J ends, which lost 5 bases and 2 bases, there was a span of 7 bases.

The specimen comprised blood, sampled from a patient whose treatment included radiotherapy and nephrectomy. The clonotype originates from a woman in her 70s with renal cell carcinoma. The chain has TRBV4-1 and TRBJ1-3; maybe TRBD1 (6 bases). The CDR3 DNA reads TGCGCCAGCAGCTACAGGGCTGGAAACACCATATATTTT. Residues: CASSYRAGNTIYF.